These T cell receptor beta chains were read from a single sample in a study of OX40 agonist ivuxolimab in advanced cancers. The table came from immunoSEQ multiplex PCR; TCRdb's copy has only in-frame clones and leaves some out. The sample has 65,000 to 80,000 clones; more than 85% are singletons. The specimen comprised CD4+ or CD8+ T cells sorted from blood, sampled in a trial of the OX40 agonist ivuxolimab. The receptors shown here come from an adult with an advanced solid tumor such as melanoma, head and neck, liver or kidney cancer. The CDR3 runs from the conserved cysteine through the conserved F or W. The D gene is left open where the match is weak. A row's size may be missing; if present it is once, few, many or a size class.

>NA|TRBD1|TRBV5-6|TRBJ1-3
CASSLTGVGNTIYF
TGTGCCAGCAGCTTAACAGGGGTTGGAAACACCATATATTTT
>NA|NA|TRBV5-1|TRBJ1-1
CASSVGWAAEAFF
TGCGCCAGCAGCGTCGGATGGGCGGCTGAAGCTTTCTTT
>NA|NA|TRBV7-3|TRBJ2-2
CASSLTQTPNLPGELFF
TGTGCCAGCAGCTTAACTCAGACTCCTAATCTTCCCGGGGAGCTGTTTTTT
>NA|TRBD1|TRBV4-3|TRBJ2-1
CASSTGQGYEQFF
TGCGCCAGCAGCACGGGACAGGGATATGAGCAGTTCTTC
>NA|NA|TRBV5-4|TRBJ2-5
CASSLASGETQYF
TGTGCCAGCAGCTTGGCAAGCGGAGAGACCCAGTACTTC
>NA|NA|TRBV28|TRBJ2-7
CASSLGFSSTYEQYF
TGTGCCAGCAGTTTAGGATTCAGTTCGACCTACGAGCAGTACTTC
>NA|TRBD1|TRBV19|TRBJ2-7
CASTDRVGEQYF
TGTGCCAGCACTGACAGGGTGGGAGAGCAGTACTTC
>NA|TRBD1|TRBV19|TRBJ2-2
CASSSPGQGVGELFF
TGTGCCAGTAGTTCCCCGGGACAGGGGGTCGGGGAGCTGTTTTTT
>once|NA|TRBV19|TRBJ2-5
CASSTYGETQYF
TGTGCCAGTAGTACATACGGAGAGACCCAGTACTTC
>NA|TRBD2|TRBV6-1|TRBJ2-3
CASTIAGSADTQYF
TGTGCCAGCACGATAGCGGGATCCGCAGATACGCAGTATTTT
>NA|NA|TRBV7-2|TRBJ1-5
CASSPTGHSNQPQHF
TGTGCCAGCAGTCCCACAGGGCATAGCAATCAGCCCCAGCATTTT
>NA|NA|TRBV14|TRBJ2-7
CASSQGWDLGSHEQYF
TGTGCCAGCAGCCAAGGCTGGGACCTAGGGAGCCACGAGCAGTACTTC
>once|NA|TRBV6-5|TRBJ1-1
CASSDRMNTEAFF
TGTGCCAGCAGTGACCGTATGAACACTGAAGCTTTCTTT
>NA|NA|TRBV19|TRBJ1-2
CASSIGGGGYGYTF
TGTGCCAGTAGTATCGGGGGCGGTGGCTATGGCTACACCTTC
>NA|TRBD1|TRBV29-1|TRBJ1-1
CSVDRGMNTEAFF
TGCAGCGTGGACAGGGGGATGAACACTGAAGCTTTCTTT